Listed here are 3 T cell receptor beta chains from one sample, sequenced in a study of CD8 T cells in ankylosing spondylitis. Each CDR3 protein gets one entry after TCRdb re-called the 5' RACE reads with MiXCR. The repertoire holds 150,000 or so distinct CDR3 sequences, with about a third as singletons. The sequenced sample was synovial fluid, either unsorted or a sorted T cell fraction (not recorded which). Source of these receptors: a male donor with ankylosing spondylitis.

The CDR3 coding sequence is TGTGCCAGCAGCAAATCCCCCAGGGACACCAATCAGCCCCAGCATTTT. It yields the protein CASSKSPRDTNQPQHF. The chain recombines TRBV21-1 with TRBJ1-5; the table assigns TRBD1, which was not confirmed against the DNA. TRBV21-1 is an annotated pseudogene. The CDR3 covers 16 residues.

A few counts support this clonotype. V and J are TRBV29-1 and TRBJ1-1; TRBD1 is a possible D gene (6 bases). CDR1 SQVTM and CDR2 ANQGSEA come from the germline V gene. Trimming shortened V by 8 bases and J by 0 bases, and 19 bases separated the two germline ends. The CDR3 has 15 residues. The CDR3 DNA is TGCAGCTATTCCCGGGGGCAGGCCATGAACACTGAAGCTTTCTTT. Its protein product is CSYSRGQAMNTEAFF. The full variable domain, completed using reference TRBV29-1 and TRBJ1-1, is SAVISQKPSRDICQRGTSLTIQCQVDSQVTMMFWYRQQPGQSLTLIATANQGSEATYESGFVIDKFPISRPNLTFSTLTVSNMSPEDSSIYLCSYSRGQAMNTEAFFGQGTRLTVV.

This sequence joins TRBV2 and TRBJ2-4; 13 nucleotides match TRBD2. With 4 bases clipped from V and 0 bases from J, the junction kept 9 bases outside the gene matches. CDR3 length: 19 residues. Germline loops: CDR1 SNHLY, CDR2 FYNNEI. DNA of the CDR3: TGTGCCAGCAGTGCACCGGGACTAGCGGGGACCCTAGCCAAAAACATTCAGTACTTC. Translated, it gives CASSAPGLAGTLAKNIQYF. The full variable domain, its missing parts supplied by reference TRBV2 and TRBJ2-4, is EPEVTQTPSHQVTQMGQEVILRCVPISNHLYFYWYRQILGQKVEFLVSFYNNEISEKSEIFDDQFSVERPDGSNFTLKIRSTKLEDSAMYFCASSAPGLAGTLAKNIQYFGAGTRLSVL.